The 20 T cell receptor beta chains given below trace back to one sample, sequenced in a study of T cell repertoires in cytomegalovirus infection. TCRdb called the reads again in MiXCR, with one record for every CDR3 protein. The sample shows just under 300,000 distinct CDR3 sequences, approximately 10% of them seen only once. What was sequenced was PBMCs. The source of these receptors is a human donor in good health (CMV status not recorded). Some clones in this sample may be carry-over from other donors' samples.

This clonotype was counted ten times or more. The chain carries TRBV6-1 and TRBJ2-1, with 8 positions matching TRBD2. The CDR3 loop spans 11 amino acids. Germline CDR1 and CDR2: MNHNS and SASEGT. J gave up 10 bases and V 10 bases, and 6 bases lay outside the gene matches. CDR3 amino acids: CAILGGGEQFF. CDR3 bases: TGTGCCATTCTCGGGGGGGGCGAGCAGTTCTTC.

This clonotype was seen many times. The chain links TRBV6-2 or TRBV6-3 to TRBJ2-6; 7 bases fit TRBD1. Trimming cost V 6 bases and J 0 bases; bases outside gene matches: 2. This CDR3 is 15 amino acids long. CDR1 and CDR2 from the germline V gene are MNHEY and SVGEGT. For the CDR3, the DNA is TGTGCCAGCAGAGCAGGGGGCTCTGGGGCCAACGTCCTGACTTTC. The encoded protein is CASRAGGSGANVLTF.

This clonotype has ten or more counts. This rearrangement joins TRBV28 to TRBJ1-3; D remains ambiguous. Trimming shortened V by 3 bases and J by 8 bases, and 17 bases separated the two germline ends. Germline V gene lookup returns CDR1 MDHEN and CDR2 SYDVKM. CDR3 length equals 15 residues. The CDR3: CASSFLGLTGDTIYF. Here the CDR3 DNA reads TGTGCCAGCAGTTTTTTGGGTTTGACCGGGGACACCATATATTTT. Using reference TRBV28 and TRBJ1-3 for the parts outside the CDR3, the full variable domain is DVKVTQSSRYLVKRTGEKVFLECVQDMDHENMFWYRQDPGLGLRLIYFSYDVKMKEKGDIPEGYSVSREKKERFSLILESASTNQTSMYLCASSFLGLTGDTIYFGEGSWLTVV.

This clonotype was seen repeatedly, ten times or more. This chain uses TRBV6-1 with TRBJ1-1; D uncertain. The V gene lost 7 bases and the J gene lost 6 bases, with 15 bases spanning the gap. The CDR3 runs to 13 residues. CDR1 and CDR2 (germline): MNHNS, SASEGT. CDR3 bases: TGTGCCAGCACTATGGCAGATGGGGCTGAAGCTTTCTTT. Translating gives CASTMADGAEAFF.

The J gene is TRBJ2-1, the V gene TRBV6-2 or TRBV6-3, with D perhaps given as TRBD1 or TRBD2 (6 bases each). The CDR3 has 16 amino acids. V was shortened by 7 bases and J by 1 base, with 17 bases between the two germline ends. Germline V lookup: CDR1 MNHEY, CDR2 SVGEGT. The CDR3 sequence: CASKKGWGASYNEQFF. CDR3 nucleotides: TGTGCCAGCAAAAAGGGGTGGGGGGCATCCTACAATGAGCAGTTCTTC.

This clonotype has ten or more counts. This chain links TRBV6-2 or TRBV6-3 with TRBJ2-7, with D perhaps matching TRBD1 (7 bases). V lost 6 bases to trimming and J lost 7 bases, with 28 bases between them. Germline-derived CDR1 and CDR2 are MNHEY and SVGEGT. CDR3 length: 17 residues. CDR3 DNA: TGTGCCAGCAGAAGATCTCGTCGACAGGGAGGTGTGGGTGAGCAGTACGTC. Amino acids: CASRRSRRQGGVGEQYV.

This clonotype came up many times. The CDR3 bases are TGTGCCAGCAGCGACTCAGGGCAGGGCAGGGGAGAAAAACTGTTTTTT. Translating gives CASSDSGQGRGEKLFF. This sequence joins TRBV7-9 and TRBJ1-4; D is perhaps TRBD1 (6 bases). Trimming took 5 bases from V and 8 from J, leaving 21 bases between them. Per germline, CDR1 SEHNR and CDR2 FQNEAQ (reference sequence). This CDR3 has 16 amino acids.

This clonotype has ten or more counts. This chain uses TRBV5-4 with TRBJ2-3; 8 bases align to TRBD2. V shed 6 bases and J 2 bases; nucleotides not matched to a gene: 14. CDR3 size: 17 residues. CDR1 is SGHNT and CDR2 is YYREEE in the germline V gene (reference sequence). The CDR3 bases are TGTGCCAGCACCCCGGGAGGGGCGGTGGGAAACACAGATACGCAGTATTTT. It encodes CASTPGGAVGNTDTQYF.

In its sample, this clonotype was seen many times. This chain connects TRBV28 to TRBJ2-7, with 7 bases matching TRBD1. Trimming removed 4 bases from V and 4 bases from J; junction bases left unmatched: 10. CDR3 length: 15 amino acids. The germline V gene has CDR1 MDHEN and CDR2 SYDVKM. The CDR3 reads CASSSAGTEAYEQYF. The CDR3 bases are TGTGCCAGCAGTTCCGCAGGGACAGAAGCATACGAGCAGTACTTC.

This chain connects TRBV11-2 to TRBJ1-6; no reliable D call. The CDR3 contains 13 residues. V lost 0 bases and J 9 bases, leaving 6 bases between the germline ends. Germline lookup yields CDR1 SGHAT and CDR2 FQNNGV. The CDR3 region has the DNA TGTGCCAGCAGCTTAGAAAGGTTTTCACCCCTCCACTTT. It encodes CASSLERFSPLHF.

In this sample, this clonotype turned up a few times. The chain couples TRBV3-1 to TRBJ2-3; TRBD1 matches 8 bases. The CDR3 has 15 residues. The germline gives CDR1 LGHDT, CDR2 YNNKEL (reference sequence). With V trimmed by 6 bases and J by 0 bases, 5 bases remained unmatched. CDR3 nucleotide sequence: TGTGCCAGCAGTCTAACAGGGGGAAGCACAGATACGCAGTATTTT. Its translation is CASSLTGGSTDTQYF.

This clonotype was found many times. The chain combines TRBV4-1 with TRBJ2-5; D is possibly TRBD1 (5 bases). The CDR3 is 15 amino acids. V lost 1 base and J 5 bases, leaving 14 bases between the germline ends. Germline V gives CDR1 MGHRA, CDR2 YSYEKL. CDR3: CASSQGGWLVETQYF. For the CDR3, the DNA is TGCGCCAGCAGCCAAGGGGGCTGGTTAGTGGAGACCCAGTACTTC.

In its sample, this clonotype was seen many times. The rearrangement links TRBV5-4 to TRBJ1-2; 8 positions agree with TRBD1. Germline V gene data show CDR1 as SGHNT and CDR2 as YYREEE (reference sequence). The CDR3 extends over 14 amino acids. V lost 4 bases to trimming and J lost 4 bases; unmatched junction nucleotides: 6. The chain's CDR3 is CASSPDREGYGYTF. In DNA form, the CDR3 reads TGTGCCAGCAGCCCGGACAGGGAAGGCTATGGCTACACCTTC.

This clonotype was seen only a few times. The chain joins TRBV5-1 to TRBJ2-3; maybe TRBD2 (6 bases). CDR3 size: 16 residues. Trimming stripped 4 bases from V and 0 bases from J, with 15 bases between. Germline CDR1 reads SGHRS; CDR2 reads YFSETQ. The CDR3 reads CASSPGLIRSTDTQYF. DNA for the CDR3: TGCGCCAGCAGCCCCGGACTAATTCGGAGCACAGATACGCAGTATTTT.

This clonotype has a count of ten or more. The CDR3 DNA sequence: TGTGCCAGCCGCGAACAGGATTTCCAAGAGACCCAGTACTTC. This gives the protein CASREQDFQETQYF. The chain joins TRBV2 to TRBJ2-5; D may be TRBD1 (5 bases). This CDR3 has 14 amino acids. V dropped 8 bases and J dropped 1 base, with 14 bases sitting between them. The germline V gene has CDR1 SNHLY and CDR2 FYNNEI.

This clonotype was counted many times. V usage is TRBV18 and J usage is TRBJ2-7; unclear D gene. Trimming cost V 6 bases and J 4 bases, with 22 bases left between them. Looked up from germline, CDR1 is KGHSH and CDR2 is LQKENI. CDR3 length equals 16 residues. The CDR3 bases are TGTGCCAGCTCCCCCTCCACCGGCCACTTTATTTACGAGCAGTACGTC. Translated: CASSPSTGHFIYEQYV.

This clonotype was counted ten times or more. The chain carries TRBV7-6 and TRBJ1-4; maybe TRBD1 (6 bases). The length of the CDR3 is 15 residues. Germline V CDR1 and CDR2: SGHVS, FNYEAQ. V lost 4 bases to trimming and J lost 8 bases, with 17 bases between them. The CDR3 loop reads CASSSWGGGGEKLFF. CDR3 bases: TGTGCCAGCAGCTCGTGGGGGGGCGGAGGGGAAAAACTGTTTTTT.

This clonotype was detected many times. The V and J genes are TRBV20-1 and TRBJ1-4, with D perhaps matching TRBD1 (5 bases). V was cut by 8 bases and J by 5 bases, with 15 bases left in between. Germline-derived CDR1 and CDR2 are DFQATT and SNEGSKA (reference sequence). This CDR3 is built from 13 residues. The CDR3 DNA is TGCAGTAGCAAGGCAGGGCTGAATGAAAAACTGTTTTTT. Encoded protein: CSSKAGLNEKLFF.

This clonotype was counted many times. The chain is built from TRBV11-2 and TRBJ2-5, with 8 bases that match TRBD2. CDR1 and CDR2 from the germline V gene are SGHAT and FQNNGV. V shed 4 bases and J 4 bases; nucleotides not matched to a gene: 5. This CDR3 is built from 14 residues. Here the CDR3 reads CASSSGGAGETQYF. In nucleotides, the CDR3 is TGTGCCAGCAGCTCCGGGGGGGCCGGAGAGACCCAGTACTTC.

This clonotype was counted ten times or more. The chain combines TRBV6-4 with TRBJ1-5; tentatively, D is TRBD1 (5 bases). V was pared by 10 bases and J by 6 bases, with 16 bases between. The CDR3 spans 13 residues. Per germline, CDR1 MRHNA and CDR2 SNTAGT. The CDR3 nucleotides are TGTGCCACCGGGGCGGGGGAAGGTCAGCCCCAGCATTTT. Translation: CATGAGEGQPQHF.